This T cell receptor beta chain came from a study of blood T cells in healthy people across ages. Regarding the study as a whole: Naive T cell percentage showed a strong correlation with TCR beta diversity. The study found more naive CD4+ cells and higher diversity in long-lived than aged donors. Any conclusive comparison of naive versus antigen-experienced cells was prevented by using unsorted PBMCs.

Using a J-beta primer mix together with a sample-barcoded 5' primer, a second PCR was run for roughly 7 to 12 cycles. Using its own MiXCR run on the 5' RACE reads, TCRdb lists one record per CDR3 protein. Of approximately 2,000,000 distinct CDR3 sequences in the sample, roughly two fifths were seen once. In regard to this clonotype: Its specificity is not known.

The CDR3 loop spans 14 amino acids. Trimming took 5 bases from V and 8 from J, leaving 18 bases between them. Germline V gene sequence: CDR1 LGHDT, CDR2 YNNKEL (reference sequence). The TCR sequence derives from a human donor in good health. The sequenced material came from blood. The chain combines TRBV3-1 with TRBJ1-2; D is possibly TRBD1 (5 bases). The CDR3 here is CASSANRGAGGYTF. CDR3 coding DNA: TGTGCCAGCAGCGCGAACCGAGGGGCCGGAGGCTACACCTTC.